This T cell receptor (beta chain) derives from a study of T-cell reconstitution after alpha-beta-depleted transplantation in children. Study-wide results and caveats: Fresh T-cell production supplied most of the T-cell counts and diversity seen one year after transplant.

Unique molecular identifiers were used to barcode this TCRbeta library. Each CDR3 protein gets one entry after TCRdb re-called the PCR reads with MiXCR. Among about 250,000 distinct CDR3 sequences, 20% to 30% were seen once, and the ten largest hold 4.8%. As to this clonotype: Its cognate antigen is unknown.

V lost 6 bases and J 1 base, leaving 12 bases between the germline ends. This CDR3 contains 14 residues. This material consisted of PBMCs, mostly from graft donor cells, taken 360 days after TCRalphabeta/CD19-depleted stem cell transplant. This TCR derives from a female patient aged 2-10 years who had a stem cell transplant for congenital amegakaryocytic thrombocytopenia, so the T cells may come from the graft donor. V is TRBV12-3 or TRBV12-4 and J is TRBJ1-1, with TRBD1 as a possible D gene (6 bases). CDR3 nucleotide sequence: TGTGCCAGCAGCTTCTTCAGGGGGAACACTGAAGCTTTCTTT. It encodes CASSFFRGNTEAFF.